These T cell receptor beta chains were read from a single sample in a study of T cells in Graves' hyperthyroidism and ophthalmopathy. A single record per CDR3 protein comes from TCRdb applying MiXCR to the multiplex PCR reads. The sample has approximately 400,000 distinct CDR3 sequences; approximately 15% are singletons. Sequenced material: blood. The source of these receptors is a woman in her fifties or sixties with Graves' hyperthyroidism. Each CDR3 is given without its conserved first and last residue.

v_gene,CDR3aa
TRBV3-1,ASSHSDRPNTEAF
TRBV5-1,ASSLVGGRVPDTQY
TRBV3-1,ASSQDWGGELF
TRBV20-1,SAPSLDWTMNTEAF
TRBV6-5,ASRLTGAGEQF
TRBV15,ATSSTGTREQY
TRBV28,ASSWGRKKRRNQPQH
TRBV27,ASSRTGGRGYT
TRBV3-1,ASSQGTSYEQY
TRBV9,ASSQTSGNYEQY
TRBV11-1,ASSPAGSGILAKNIQY
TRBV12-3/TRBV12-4,ASSSHVRDTDTQY
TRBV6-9,ASSYRGYGYT
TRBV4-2,ASSQEDSRELVIDTQY
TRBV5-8,ASSWTSGSRGDTQY